This T cell receptor (beta chain) was identified in a study of blood T cells in healthy people across ages. General study results and limits: Lack of knowledge of donor CMV status possibly confounded expanded clonotype changes. Donors of long life had a larger count of naive CD4+ cells and greater diversity than aged donors.

This clonotype was seen only a few times. Its matching antigen is unknown. The ends lost 5 bases at V and 2 bases at J; junction bases unmatched: 5. Germline-derived CDR1 and CDR2 are PRHDT and FYEKMQ (reference sequence). This CDR3 has 17 residues. Primed by a sample-barcoded 5' primer and a J-beta primer mix, a second PCR proceeded for 7 to 11 cycles. Every cDNA was tagged by a template-switch adaptor with 12 random nucleotides. TCRdb reprocessed the 5' RACE reads with MiXCR, giving one entry per CDR3 protein. In the table there are over 700,000 distinct CDR3 sequences, approximately 25% of which are singletons. Separately, the same data were catalogued under a study of T cells of mothers and their children. Per that paper: Slightly higher, non-significant overlap characterized related mother-child pairs relative to unrelated pairs.

The sequencing sample was made of blood. This TCR came from a boy between 10 and 17 years old in good health. V is TRBV13 and J is TRBJ2-4; 14 nucleotides align to TRBD2. The CDR3 DNA reads TGTGCCAGCAGCCCCCGACTAGCGGGGGGGTCCAAAAACATTCAGTACTTC. It is translated as CASSPRLAGGSKNIQYF.